This T cell receptor beta chain was recovered during a study of blood T cells in healthy people across ages. Through a sample-barcoded 5' primer and a J-beta primer mix, a second PCR was run for roughly 6 to 12 cycles. TCRdb re-derived calls from the 5' RACE reads in MiXCR, one entry per CDR3 protein. The data show some 900,000 distinct CDR3 sequences, 48% seen once. V lost 7 bases, J lost 5 bases, and 8 bases stayed unmatched. CDR3 length: 14 residues. CDR1 and CDR2 (germline): SEHNR, FQNEAQ (reference sequence). Overall study results and limits: While age rose, TCR beta diversity per million T cells dropped in a roughly linear way. CMV status of donors was not determined, possibly confounding expanded clonotype changes. A greater number of naive CD4+ cells and higher diversity distinguished long-lived donors from aged donors.

Extraction of total RNA produced a minimum of 5 micrograms from each sample. Turning to this clonotype: Its target is unknown.

The chain employs TRBV7-9 and TRBJ2-3; 8 nucleotides agree with TRBD1. The receptor's source is a man aged 30 to 45 in good health. The sequencing sample was made of blood. The CDR3 reads CASTPQGAVDTQYF. CDR3 sequence (DNA): TGTGCCAGCACCCCTCAGGGGGCAGTAGATACGCAGTATTTT.